Given below is one T cell receptor (beta chain) in context. The CDR3 consists of 17 residues. Trimming removed 3 bases from V and 0 bases from J; junction bases left unmatched: 7. Germline CDR1 is KGHSH and CDR2 is LQKENI. PCR used 60 Vbeta primers and 13 Jbeta primers. Profiling relied on immunoSEQ multiplex PCR, and the TCRdb table lists in-frame clones only, not all of them. The sample table includes roughly 120,000 clones. The data were taken from a study of cytomegalovirus exposure and HLA in healthy donors. This receptor was obtained from a man aged 18 to 30 in good health and CMV-seronegative. This sequence joins TRBV18 and TRBJ1-3, with 8 bases that match TRBD1. Material: PBMCs. CDR3 amino acids: CASSPGQALNSGNTIYF. The DNA of the CDR3 is TGTGCCAGCTCACCGGGACAGGCCCTTAACTCTGGAAACACCATATATTTT.